The rows below give T cell receptor beta chains drawn from one sample of a study of glioma-infiltrating T cells after dendritic cell vaccination. Generated by immunoSEQ multiplex PCR, the TCRdb table keeps only in-frame clones and is missing some. The sample has around 83,000 clones, less than 85% seen once. The sequenced sample was blood, obtained after dendritic cell vaccination. The receptors were sampled from a human donor with glioblastoma. Both conserved end residues are part of each CDR3. A D gene is named only where the DNA matches it firmly.

v_call,j_call,d_call,cdr3_aa,cdr3_nt
TRBV25-1,TRBJ1-2,NA,CASSSNTGSSNYGYTF,TGTGCCAGCAGCTCCAATACAGGGTCCTCTAACTATGGCTACACCTTC
TRBV4-2,TRBJ2-6,NA,CASSQDPTGRSGANVLTF,TGTGCCAGCAGCCAAGATCCTACGGGTCGCTCTGGGGCCAACGTCCTGACTTTC
TRBV5-6,TRBJ2-7,NA,CASSLKRAYEQYF,TGTGCCAGCAGCTTGAAACGGGCCTACGAGCAGTACTTC
TRBV18,TRBJ2-5,TRBD2,CASSPTTATSGETQYF,TGTGCCAGCTCACCAACTACCGCAACTAGCGGAGAGACCCAGTACTTC
TRBV6-5,TRBJ2-7,TRBD2,CASSYWGLRNEQYF,TGTGCCAGCAGTTACTGGGGACTACGCAACGAGCAGTACTTC
TRBV6-1,TRBJ1-5,NA,CASSAQGYNQHF,TGTGCCAGCAGTGCCCAGGGGTATAACCAGCATTTT
TRBV23-1,TRBJ1-4,NA,CASSPAKGVDEKLFF,TGCGCCAGCAGCCCTGCGAAGGGGGTGGACGAAAAACTGTTTTTT
TRBV7-2,TRBJ2-1,TRBD2,CASSSPGGPSYNEQFF,TGTGCCAGCAGCTCGCCGGGAGGGCCATCCTACAATGAGCAGTTCTTC
TRBV29-1,TRBJ2-7,TRBD1,CSGQTGLYEQYF,TGCAGCGGACAGACAGGGCTCTACGAGCAGTACTTC
TRBV5-1,TRBJ1-1,NA,CASSQQGNTEAFF,TGCGCCAGCAGCCAGCAGGGGAACACTGAAGCTTTCTTT
TRBV7-6,TRBJ2-3,NA,CASSLASGPDTQYF,TGTGCCAGCAGCTTAGCGTCGGGTCCAGATACGCAGTATTTT
TRBV9,TRBJ2-3,NA,CASSVEGLEPDTQYF,TGTGCCAGCAGCGTAGAAGGTCTGGAGCCAGATACGCAGTATTTT
TRBV7-7,TRBJ1-1,NA,CASSLDKNTEAFF,TGTGCCAGCAGCCTCGACAAGAACACTGAAGCTTTCTTT
TRBV19,TRBJ1-1,TRBD1,CASSFWGQGNTEAFF,TGTGCCAGTAGTTTTTGGGGACAGGGCAACACTGAAGCTTTCTTT
TRBV5-1,TRBJ1-4,NA,CASSLAQGPGNEKLFF,TGCGCCAGCAGCTTGGCCCAGGGGCCCGGTAATGAAAAACTGTTTTTT
TRBV4-3,TRBJ1-4,NA,CASSPQLGQQEKLFF,TGCGCCAGCAGCCCCCAACTAGGACAGCAAGAAAAACTGTTTTTT